The 22 T cell receptor beta chains below were found in one sample sequenced in a study of T cells after yellow fever vaccination (dated by TCRdb to between 2019 and 2020). Explained via the paper, the treatment or condition label denotes: live attenuated yellow fever vaccine strain. Receptors were amplified or captured by 5' RACE. TCRdb shows the sequencer as Illumina HiSeq 2500. TCRdb cleaned the public reads at Q25 with fastp, built clones with MiXCR and kept in-frame beta chains. Merged by CDR3 protein, the rows form single entries marked with the most common genes and DNA. The sample yields 500,000 to 650,000 distinct CDR3 sequences; approximately 16% were counted once. In total, the top ten clones hold roughly 17% of the sample. The sequencing used PBMCs, collected around 5 days after the first yellow fever vaccination. The receptors were sampled from a man between 18 and 29 years old who received the YFV17D yellow fever vaccine.

This clonotype was recorded a few times. The chain is built from TRBV5-1 and TRBJ2-1, with 8 bases matching TRBD2. Germline assignment: CDR1 SGHRS and CDR2 YFSETQ. J gave up 0 bases and V 0 bases, and 5 bases lay outside the gene matches. This CDR3 is 17 amino acids long. CDR3 amino acids: CASSLVWRGDSYNEQFF. The CDR3 DNA reads as TGCGCCAGCAGCTTGGTGTGGCGGGGGGACTCCTACAATGAGCAGTTCTTC.

In this sample, this clonotype turned up a few times. The chain carries TRBV12-3 or TRBV12-4 and TRBJ2-3; 11 bases are shared with TRBD2. The CDR3 loop spans 19 amino acids. Trimming at V came to 5 bases and at J to 6 bases, leaving 19 bases not matched to a gene. In DNA, the CDR3 is TGTGCCAGCAGTCCCCACCCCACTAGCGGGGGCTCCACTGGGGATACGCAGTATTTT. Translated: CASSPHPTSGGSTGDTQYF.

This clonotype was detected only a few times. The V and J genes are TRBV11-2 and TRBJ2-5, with 14 bases that match TRBD2. The CDR3 loop spans 16 amino acids. Trimming removed 5 bases from V and 5 bases from J; junction bases left unmatched: 7. Per germline, CDR1 SGHAT and CDR2 FQNNGV. CDR3 nucleotide sequence: TGTGCCAGCAGCCTCCAGGGACTAGCGGGGGCGGAGACCCAGTACTTC. Its translation: CASSLQGLAGAETQYF.

This clonotype occurred a few times. The chain links TRBV12-3 or TRBV12-4 to TRBJ1-3; a possible D gene is TRBD1 (6 bases). The V end was cut by 7 bases, the J end by 5 bases, with 12 bases between. The CDR3 runs to 13 residues. The CDR3 DNA reads as TGTGCCAGCACCGGGGACATCCGAAACACCATATATTTT. This encodes CASTGDIRNTIYF.

The chain combines TRBV6-1 with TRBJ1-4; D unclear. From germline, CDR1 is MNHNS and CDR2 SASEGT. The CDR3 has 15 amino acids. V lost 6 bases, J lost 0 bases, and 11 bases lay in between. The CDR3 bases are TGTGCCAGCAGGAAGAGTATAGCAACTAATGAAAAACTGTTTTTT. Translated: CASRKSIATNEKLFF.

The chain combines TRBV27 with TRBJ1-2, with TRBD1 matching over 8 bases. V dropped 5 bases and J dropped 4; count of bases not matched to a gene: 9. The CDR3 has 15 amino acids. Germline CDR1 is MNHEY and CDR2 is SMNVEV (reference sequence). Here the CDR3 DNA reads TGTGCCAGCAGTCCCGGGACAGGTTTCCTCTATGGCTACACCTTC. It codes for CASSPGTGFLYGYTF.

This clonotype was seen ten or more times. This chain links TRBV10-2 with TRBJ2-3; D could derive from TRBD1 or TRBD2 (6 bases each). CDR1 is WSHSY, CDR2 SAAADI, per germline. The CDR3 consists of 17 residues. Trimming removed 7 bases from V and 3 bases from J, with 23 bases in between. The DNA for the CDR3 is TGCGCCAGCACCGCTCTTTTTGGGGGGCAACGGACAGATACGCAGTATTTT. It yields the protein CASTALFGGQRTDTQYF.

This clonotype was detected only a few times. V gene TRBV7-9 combines with J gene TRBJ2-1; 7 bases fit TRBD1. Germline V gene data show CDR1 as SEHNR and CDR2 as FQNEAQ (reference sequence). The CDR3 is 13 residues long. V dropped 10 bases and J dropped 10; count of bases not matched to a gene: 13. The CDR3: CATAEQGLWEQFF. The DNA of the CDR3 is TGTGCCACCGCAGAACAGGGGTTGTGGGAGCAGTTCTTC.

This sequence joins TRBV6-2 or TRBV6-3 and TRBJ2-7; 9 bases match TRBD1. With V trimmed by 6 bases and J by 2 bases, 11 bases remained unmatched. The germline CDR1 and CDR2 sequences are MNHEY and SVGEGT. This CDR3 region has 16 residues. In DNA, the CDR3 is TGTGCCAGCAGGAGGCTTCCGGGACAGGGACCCTACGAGCAGTACTTC. Its protein is CASRRLPGQGPYEQYF.

The rearrangement uses TRBV5-1 and TRBJ2-7; D uncertain. CDR1 and CDR2 from the germline V gene are SGHRS and YFSETQ. V was shortened by 1 base and J by 2 bases, with 10 bases between the two germline ends. This CDR3 is 14 amino acids long. The DNA of the CDR3 is TGCGCCAGCAGCTTGTCCGTGGACCCCTACGAGCAGTACTTC. Residues: CASSLSVDPYEQYF.

A few counts support this clonotype. V and J are TRBV7-9 and TRBJ2-1, with D unresolved. Germline CDR1 reads SEHNR; CDR2 reads FQNEAQ (reference sequence). The germline V and J ends were trimmed by 7 bases and 3 bases, with 13 bases remaining between them. The CDR3 is 14 residues long. The CDR3 loop is CASTSKGYYNEQFF. The CDR3 DNA reads TGTGCCAGCACCTCTAAGGGTTACTACAATGAGCAGTTCTTC.

This chain connects TRBV19 to TRBJ1-1; D remains unclear. Germline CDR1 reads LNHDA; CDR2 reads SQIVND (reference sequence). V lost 5 bases and J lost 8, with 6 bases in between. The CDR3 consists of 10 residues. CDR3 region: CASSHREAFF. CDR3 DNA sequence: TGTGCCAGTAGTCACAGAGAAGCTTTCTTT.

The J gene is TRBJ2-7, the V gene TRBV19; 14 bases are a match to TRBD2. The CDR3 spans 19 residues. The trim removed 4 bases at V and 2 bases at J, leaving 13 bases unmatched. Germline V gene data show CDR1 as LNHDA and CDR2 as SQIVND (reference sequence). In nucleotides, the CDR3 is TGTGCCAGTAGTAACCGGGACAGGAGACTAGCGGGGGGGACCTACGAGCAGTACTTC. Residues: CASSNRDRRLAGGTYEQYF.

This clonotype was picked up a small number of times. The gene calls are TRBV11-2 and TRBJ1-1; no clear D gene. Trimming took 5 bases from V and 4 from J, leaving 11 bases between them. The CDR3 contains 13 residues. Germline assignment: CDR1 SGHAT and CDR2 FQNNGV. The CDR3 is CASSPTLSTEAFF. Here the CDR3 DNA reads TGTGCCAGCAGCCCGACTCTGAGCACTGAAGCTTTCTTT.

This rearrangement joins TRBV5-8 to TRBJ2-7; D may be TRBD1 (5 bases). Trimming took off 5 bases at V and 6 bases at J, with 9 bases between the two ends. From germline, CDR1 is SGHTS and CDR2 YDEGEE. This CDR3 contains 11 residues. This CDR3 reads CASRNQGEQYF. The CDR3 nucleotides are TGTGCCAGCAGGAACCAGGGCGAGCAGTACTTC.

This chain uses TRBV5-1 with TRBJ2-7; a possible D gene is TRBD1 (7 bases). Trimming took 4 bases from V and 0 from J, leaving 17 bases between them. The CDR3 sequence is 16 residues long. Germline V gene sequence: CDR1 SGHRS, CDR2 YFSETQ. The CDR3 DNA reads TGCGCCAGCAGCCCAGGAGGGGGCCAGAGCTCCTACGAGCAGTACTTC. Translating it yields CASSPGGGQSSYEQYF.

The chain combines TRBV13 with TRBJ1-6; tentatively, D is TRBD1 (6 bases). V was cut by 7 bases and J by 10 bases, with 14 bases left in between. Germline-derived CDR1 and CDR2 are PRHDT and FYEKMQ (reference sequence). This CDR3 comprises 13 residues. CDR3 nucleotide sequence: TGTGCCAGCACCTCCAGGGGAACCTCACCCCTCCACTTT. Amino acid sequence: CASTSRGTSPLHF. Full variable domain (rest looked up from reference TRBV13 and TRBJ1-6): AAGVIQSPRHLIKEKRETATLKCYPIPRHDTVYWYQQGPGQDPQFLISFYEKMQSDKGSIPDRFSAQQFSDYHSELNMSSLELGDSALYFCASTSRGTSPLHFGNGTRLTVT.

The V and J genes are TRBV5-1 and TRBJ2-1; 8 positions match TRBD2. The CDR3 is 16 residues long. Germline values: CDR1 SGHRS, CDR2 YFSETQ. V lost 3 bases to trimming and J lost 1 base; unmatched junction nucleotides: 6. CDR3 in amino acids: CASSSGGTQSYNEQFF. The CDR3 nucleotides read TGCGCCAGCAGCTCGGGAGGGACGCAATCCTACAATGAGCAGTTCTTC.

This clonotype was seen more than once but under ten times. This chain connects TRBV4-1 to TRBJ2-3; 7 bases line up with TRBD1. With 1 base clipped from V and 4 bases from J, the junction kept 5 bases outside the gene matches. The CDR3 totals 15 residues. CDR1 is MGHRA, CDR2 YSYEKL, per germline. CDR3 nucleotides: TGCGCCAGCAGCCAAGCGGGCCAGGGGGCAGATACGCAGTATTTT. The encoded protein is CASSQAGQGADTQYF.

The gene calls are TRBV28 and TRBJ2-5; D is unresolved. Trimming removed 7 bases from V and 4 bases from J, with 13 bases in between. Looked up from germline, CDR1 is MDHEN and CDR2 is SYDVKM. The CDR3 contains 13 residues. The CDR3 here is CASTRSGAETQYF. Written as DNA, the CDR3 is TGTGCCAGCACCCGGTCGGGTGCAGAGACCCAGTACTTC.

The chain joins TRBV2 to TRBJ2-3; 12 bases are shared with TRBD2. In germline, CDR1 is SNHLY, CDR2 FYNNEI. V shed 2 bases, J shed 5 bases, and the junction held 5 bases outside the gene matches. This CDR3 spans 16 amino acids. CDR3 amino acids: CASSELTSGGLDTQYF. In nucleotides, the CDR3 is TGTGCCAGCAGTGAATTGACTAGCGGGGGCTTAGATACGCAGTATTTT.

This clonotype came up a few times. The genes are TRBV4-3 and TRBJ1-3, with D possibly TRBD1 on 5 matching bases. The CDR3 runs 11 residues. V was pared by 6 bases and J by 14 bases, with 14 bases between. The germline CDR1 and CDR2 sequences are LGHNA and YSLEER. The CDR3 loop is CASRGTEILYF. For the CDR3, the DNA is TGCGCCAGCAGGGGGACGGAGATCTTATATTTT.